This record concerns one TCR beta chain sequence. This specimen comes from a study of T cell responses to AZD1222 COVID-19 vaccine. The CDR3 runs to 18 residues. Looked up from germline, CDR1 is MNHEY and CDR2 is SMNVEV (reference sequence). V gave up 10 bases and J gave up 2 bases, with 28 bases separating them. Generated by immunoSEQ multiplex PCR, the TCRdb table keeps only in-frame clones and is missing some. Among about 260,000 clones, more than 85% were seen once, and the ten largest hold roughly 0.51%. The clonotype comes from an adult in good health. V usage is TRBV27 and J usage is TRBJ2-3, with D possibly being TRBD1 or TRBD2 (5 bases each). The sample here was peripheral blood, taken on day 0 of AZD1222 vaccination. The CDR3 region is CATGTSQVAVGPTDTQYF. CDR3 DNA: TGTGCCACCGGGACGTCGCAGGTAGCTGTCGGGCCCACAGATACGCAGTATTTT.